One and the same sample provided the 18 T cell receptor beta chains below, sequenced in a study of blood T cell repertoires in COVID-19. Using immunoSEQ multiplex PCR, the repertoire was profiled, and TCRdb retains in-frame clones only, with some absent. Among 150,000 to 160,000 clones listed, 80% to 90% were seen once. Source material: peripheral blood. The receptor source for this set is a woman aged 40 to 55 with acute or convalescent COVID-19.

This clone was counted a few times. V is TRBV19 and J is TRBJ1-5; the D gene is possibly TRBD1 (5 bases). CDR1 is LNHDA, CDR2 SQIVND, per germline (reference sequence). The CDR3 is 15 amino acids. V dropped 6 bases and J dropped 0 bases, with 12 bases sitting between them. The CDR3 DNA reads TGTGCCAGTAGCCCGGGACTACATAGCAATCAGCCCCAGCATTTT. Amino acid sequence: CASSPGLHSNQPQHF. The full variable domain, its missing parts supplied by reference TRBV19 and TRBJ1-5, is DGGITQSPKYLFRKEGQNVTLSCEQNLNHDAMYWYRQDPGQGLRLIYYSQIVNDFQKGDIAEGYSVSREKKESFPLTVTSAQKNPTAFYLCASSPGLHSNQPQHFGDGTRLSIL.

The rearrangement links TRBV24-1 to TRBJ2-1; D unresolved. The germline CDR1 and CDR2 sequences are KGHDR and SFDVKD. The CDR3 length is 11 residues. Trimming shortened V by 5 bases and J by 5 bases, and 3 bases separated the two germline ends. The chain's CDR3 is CATSVDNEQFF. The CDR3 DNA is TGTGCCACCAGTGTAGACAATGAGCAGTTCTTC.

The CDR3 region is CASSRTGGIGNTIYF. Here the CDR3 DNA reads TGCGCCAGCAGCCGAACGGGTGGCATTGGAAACACCATATATTTT. The chain joins TRBV5-1 to TRBJ1-3, with D hard to call. This CDR3 has 15 amino acids. Trimming shortened V by 4 bases and J by 3 bases, and 14 bases separated the two germline ends. Per germline, CDR1 SGHRS and CDR2 YFSETQ.

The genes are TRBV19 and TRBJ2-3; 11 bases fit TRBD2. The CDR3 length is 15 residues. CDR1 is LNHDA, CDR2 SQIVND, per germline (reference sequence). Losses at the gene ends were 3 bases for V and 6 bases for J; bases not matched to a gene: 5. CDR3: CASSMSSGRTDTQYF. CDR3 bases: TGTGCCAGTAGTATGTCTAGCGGGAGGACCGATACGCAGTATTTT.

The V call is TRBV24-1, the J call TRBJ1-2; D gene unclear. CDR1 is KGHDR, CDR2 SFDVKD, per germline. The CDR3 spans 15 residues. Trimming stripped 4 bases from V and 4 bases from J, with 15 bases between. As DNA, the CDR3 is TGTGCCACCAGTGACCCCACGGAGGATCGCTATGGCTACACCTTC. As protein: CATSDPTEDRYGYTF.

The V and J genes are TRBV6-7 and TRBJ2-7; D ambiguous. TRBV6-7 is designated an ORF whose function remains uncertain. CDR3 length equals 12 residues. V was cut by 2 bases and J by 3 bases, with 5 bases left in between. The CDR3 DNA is TGTGCCAGCAGTTACACACACTACGAGCAGTACTTC. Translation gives CASSYTHYEQYF.

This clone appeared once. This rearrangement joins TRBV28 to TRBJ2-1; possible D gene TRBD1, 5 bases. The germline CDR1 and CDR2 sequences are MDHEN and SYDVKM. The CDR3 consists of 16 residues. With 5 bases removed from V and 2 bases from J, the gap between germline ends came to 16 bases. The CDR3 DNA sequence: TGTGCCAGCAGTCTTTCCCTTCTGACAGCCTACAATGAGCAGTTCTTC. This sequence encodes CASSLSLLTAYNEQFF. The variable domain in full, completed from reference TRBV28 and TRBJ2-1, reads DVKVTQSSRYLVKRTGEKVFLECVQDMDHENMFWYRQDPGLGLRLIYFSYDVKMKEKGDIPEGYSVSREKKERFSLILESASTNQTSMYLCASSLSLLTAYNEQFFGPGTRLTVL.

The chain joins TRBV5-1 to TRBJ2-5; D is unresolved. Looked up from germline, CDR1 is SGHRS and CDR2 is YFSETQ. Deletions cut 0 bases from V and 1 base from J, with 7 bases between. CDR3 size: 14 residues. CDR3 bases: TGCGCCAGCAGCTTGGGTCCCTCCCAAGAGACCCAGTACTTC. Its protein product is CASSLGPSQETQYF.

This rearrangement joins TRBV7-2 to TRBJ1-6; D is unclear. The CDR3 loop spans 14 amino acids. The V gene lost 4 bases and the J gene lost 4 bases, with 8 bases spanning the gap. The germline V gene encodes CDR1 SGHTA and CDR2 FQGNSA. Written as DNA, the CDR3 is TGTGCCAGCAGCTACACAAGTTATAATTCACCCCTCCACTTT. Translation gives CASSYTSYNSPLHF. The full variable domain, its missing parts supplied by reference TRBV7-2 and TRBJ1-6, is GAGVSQSPSNKVTEKGKDVELRCDPISGHTALYWYRQSLGQGLEFLIYFQGNSAPDKSGLPSDRFSAERTGGSVSTLTIQRTQQEDSAVYLCASSYTSYNSPLHFGNGTRLTVT.

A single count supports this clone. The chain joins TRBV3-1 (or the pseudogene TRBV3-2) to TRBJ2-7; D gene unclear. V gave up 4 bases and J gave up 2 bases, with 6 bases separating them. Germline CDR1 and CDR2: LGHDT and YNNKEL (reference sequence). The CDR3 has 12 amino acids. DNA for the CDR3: TGTGCCAGCAGCCTACAGACCTACGAGCAGTACTTC. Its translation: CASSLQTYEQYF.

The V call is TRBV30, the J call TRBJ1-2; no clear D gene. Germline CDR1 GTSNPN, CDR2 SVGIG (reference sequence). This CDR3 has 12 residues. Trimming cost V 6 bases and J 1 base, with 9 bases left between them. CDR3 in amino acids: CACSSGNYGYTF. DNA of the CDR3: TGTGCCTGTTCTTCCGGTAACTATGGCTACACCTTC.

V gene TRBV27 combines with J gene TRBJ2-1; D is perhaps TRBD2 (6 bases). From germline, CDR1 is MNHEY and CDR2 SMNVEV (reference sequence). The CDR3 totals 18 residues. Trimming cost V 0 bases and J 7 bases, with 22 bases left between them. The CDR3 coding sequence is TGTGCCAGCAGTTTATCTGTGTGGGGGGAACTTCCGGGGAATGAGCAGTTCTTC. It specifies CASSLSVWGELPGNEQFF.

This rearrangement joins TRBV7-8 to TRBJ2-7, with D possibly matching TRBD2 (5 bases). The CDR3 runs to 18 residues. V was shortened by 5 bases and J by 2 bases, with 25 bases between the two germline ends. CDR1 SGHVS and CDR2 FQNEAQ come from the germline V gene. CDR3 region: CASSEGIGPRANTYEQYF. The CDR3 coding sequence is TGTGCCAGCAGCGAGGGCATCGGGCCACGGGCTAATACCTACGAGCAGTACTTC.

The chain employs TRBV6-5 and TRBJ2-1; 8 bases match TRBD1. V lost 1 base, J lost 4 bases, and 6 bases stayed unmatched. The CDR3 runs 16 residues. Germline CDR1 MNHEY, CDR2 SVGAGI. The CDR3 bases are TGTGCCAGCAGTTACTTCGCAGGGGGCCAGTACAATGAGCAGTTCTTC. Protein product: CASSYFAGGQYNEQFF.

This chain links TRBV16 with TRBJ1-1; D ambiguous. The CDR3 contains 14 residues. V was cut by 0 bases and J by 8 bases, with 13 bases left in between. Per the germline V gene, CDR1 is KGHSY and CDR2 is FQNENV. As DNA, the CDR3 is TGTGCCAGCAGCCAATCTGGTTTTGGCTCGGAAGCTTTCTTT. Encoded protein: CASSQSGFGSEAFF.

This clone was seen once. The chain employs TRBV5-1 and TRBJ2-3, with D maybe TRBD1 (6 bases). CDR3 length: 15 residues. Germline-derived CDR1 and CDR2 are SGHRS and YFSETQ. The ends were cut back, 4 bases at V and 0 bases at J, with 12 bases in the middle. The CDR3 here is CASSTTGTSTDTQYF. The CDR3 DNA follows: TGCGCCAGCAGCACCACAGGGACAAGCACAGATACGCAGTATTTT. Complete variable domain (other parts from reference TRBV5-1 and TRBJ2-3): KAGVTQTPRYLIKTRGQQVTLSCSPISGHRSVSWYQQTPGQGLQFLFEYFSETQRNKGNFPGRFSGRQFSNSRSEMNVSTLELGDSALYLCASSTTGTSTDTQYFGPGTRLTVL.

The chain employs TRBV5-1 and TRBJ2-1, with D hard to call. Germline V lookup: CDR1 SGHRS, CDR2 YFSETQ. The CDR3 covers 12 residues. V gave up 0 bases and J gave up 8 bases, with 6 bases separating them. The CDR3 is CASSLVVDEQFF. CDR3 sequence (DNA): TGCGCCAGCAGCTTGGTGGTAGATGAGCAGTTCTTC. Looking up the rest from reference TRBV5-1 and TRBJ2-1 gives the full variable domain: KAGVTQTPRYLIKTRGQQVTLSCSPISGHRSVSWYQQTPGQGLQFLFEYFSETQRNKGNFPGRFSGRQFSNSRSEMNVSTLELGDSALYLCASSLVVDEQFFGPGTRLTVL.

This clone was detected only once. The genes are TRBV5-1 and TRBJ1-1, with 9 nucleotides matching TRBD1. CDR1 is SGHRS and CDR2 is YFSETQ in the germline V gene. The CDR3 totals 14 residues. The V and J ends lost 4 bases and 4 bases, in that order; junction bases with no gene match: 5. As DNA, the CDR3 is TGCGCCAGCAGCCCGACAGGGGGAAGCACTGAAGCTTTCTTT. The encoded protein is CASSPTGGSTEAFF.